These 15 T cell receptor beta chains originate from one sample sequenced in a study of blood T cell repertoires in COVID-19. The assay was immunoSEQ multiplex PCR, and TCRdb's table has in-frame clones only and misses some. The data show roughly 200,000 clones, with roughly 86% seen just once and under 30% held by the top ten. The sequenced material came from PBMCs or T cells enriched from blood (not recorded which). The receptors were gathered from a woman between 35 and 50 years old in a cohort exposed to, infected with or recovered from COVID-19 (not recorded which).

This chain links TRBV27 with TRBJ1-2; 7 bases line up with TRBD1. The V gene's germline CDR1 is MNHEY and CDR2 SMNVEV (reference sequence). The CDR3 length is 15 residues. V dropped 5 bases and J dropped 8; count of bases not matched to a gene: 14. The DNA of the CDR3 is TGTGCCAGCAGTCGCGACGGGACAGAAGCAGTAGGCTACACCTTC. The encoded protein is CASSRDGTEAVGYTF.

This chain connects TRBV21-1 to TRBJ2-3; the DNA was not used to check the table's D call, TRBD2. TRBV21-1 is a pseudogene locus. This CDR3 region has 18 residues. The CDR3 loop reads CASSFRSGSLSSTDTQYF. CDR3 bases: TGTGCCAGCAGCTTCCGCAGCGGGAGCCTTTCTAGCACAGATACGCAGTATTTT.

The gene calls are TRBV18 and TRBJ2-3, with D possibly being TRBD1 (6 bases). The CDR3 is 24 amino acids. V was clipped by 9 bases and J by 5 bases, with 48 bases between them. CDR1 KGHSH and CDR2 LQKENI come from the germline V gene. CDR3 nucleotide sequence: TGTGCCAGTTCAAGCGGACAGTCGAACTCTTGGCCAAGTATTTACAGGGTATTGGGAGATACGCAGTATTTT. Protein: CASSSGQSNSWPSIYRVLGDTQYF.

J is TRBJ2-7 and V is TRBV11-2; 8 bases align to TRBD1. This CDR3 has 15 amino acids. V trimming: 5 bases; J trimming: 6 bases; junction bases outside the gene matches: 12. CDR1 is SGHAT and CDR2 is FQNNGV in the germline V gene. CDR3 coding DNA: TGTGCCAGCAGCCCAGACAGGGGCATTTTGTTCGAGCAGTACTTC. It yields the protein CASSPDRGILFEQYF.

V and J are TRBV24-1 and TRBJ1-2; TRBD1 matches 7 bases. There are 13 residues in the CDR3. CDR1 and CDR2 (germline): KGHDR, SFDVKD. The V gene end was trimmed by 5 bases and the J gene end by 4 bases; junction bases not matched to a gene: 3. Written as DNA, the CDR3 is TGTGCCACCAGTGGGGCAGGGGGCTATGGCTACACCTTC. Translating gives CATSGAGGYGYTF.

This chain joins TRBV7-9 and TRBJ1-4; 7 bases are shared with TRBD1. Looked up from germline, CDR1 is SEHNR and CDR2 is FQNEAQ (reference sequence). Germline trimming cut 5 bases from V and 8 bases from J; bases unmatched to any gene: 17. This CDR3 is built from 17 residues. The CDR3 spells CASSPGATTGLGEKLFF. CDR3 DNA: TGTGCCAGCAGCCCGGGAGCCACGACAGGGCTCGGAGAAAAACTGTTTTTT.

The V call is TRBV29-1, the J call TRBJ2-1, with 8 bases fitting TRBD2. CDR1 and CDR2 (germline): SQVTM, ANQGSEA. Unmatched junction bases numbered 9, after V lost 8 bases and J lost 0 bases. The CDR3 is made up of 15 amino acids. CDR3 coding DNA: TGCAGCTCCGGGAGGGGGGTTAGCTCCTACAATGAGCAGTTCTTC. This codes for CSSGRGVSSYNEQFF.

This chain uses TRBV7-9 with TRBJ2-7, with D perhaps matching TRBD2 (6 bases). V was clipped by 2 bases and J by 5 bases, with 22 bases between them. Germline V CDR1 and CDR2: SEHNR, FQNEAQ (reference sequence). The CDR3 extends over 17 amino acids. The CDR3 is CASSLSGRGGMFHEQYF. The CDR3 DNA reads TGTGCCAGCAGCTTATCGGGCCGCGGAGGGATGTTCCACGAGCAGTACTTC.

This chain connects TRBV4-2 to TRBJ1-3; TRBD1 aligns across 12 bases. The germline V gene encodes CDR1 LGHNA and CDR2 YNFKEQ. This CDR3 has 18 amino acids. V lost 2 bases, J lost 3 bases, and 8 bases stayed unmatched. CDR3 sequence (DNA): TGTGCCAGCAGCCAATCCTCCGGGACAGGGGGCGTTGGAAACACCATATATTTT. Its translation is CASSQSSGTGGVGNTIYF.

Remarks on this clone: Additional DNA sequences in this sample encode the identical CDR3. The chain recombines TRBV19 with TRBJ2-7; D might be TRBD1 (6 bases). Germline values: CDR1 LNHDA, CDR2 SQIVND (reference sequence). V lost 3 bases to trimming and J lost 0 bases, with 9 bases between them. The CDR3 length is 14 residues. The CDR3 DNA is TGTGCCAGTAGTATCACAGGGAGCTCCTACGAGCAGTACTTC. Translating it yields CASSITGSSYEQYF.

This clone was counted a single time. This sequence joins TRBV27 and TRBJ1-2, with 12 positions matching TRBD1. Germline lookup yields CDR1 MNHEY and CDR2 SMNVEV (reference sequence). V lost 5 bases and J lost 6; bases outside the gene matches: 7. This CDR3 spans 15 amino acids. CDR3 sequence reads: CASSRRGTGGHGYTF. CDR3 sequence (DNA): TGTGCCAGCAGTAGGCGGGGGACAGGGGGCCATGGCTACACCTTC.

The V call is TRBV3-1 (or the pseudogene TRBV3-2), the J call TRBJ2-5, with D possibly being TRBD2 (5 bases). Per the germline V gene, CDR1 is LGHDT and CDR2 is YNNKEL (reference sequence). Trimming left V 6 bases short and J 5 bases short, with 10 bases between. There are 12 residues in the CDR3. The chain's CDR3 is CASSRSGETQYF. For the CDR3, the DNA is TGTGCCAGCAGTCGAAGCGGTGAGACCCAGTACTTC.

The V gene is TRBV7-2, the J gene TRBJ1-2, with D hard to call. The CDR3 is 19 residues long. Germline V gives CDR1 SGHTA, CDR2 FQGNSA. Trimming pared 5 bases from V and 0 bases from J, leaving 25 bases between. CDR3 region: CASSPPSRDLLGANYGYTF. DNA for the CDR3: TGTGCCAGCAGCCCCCCAAGCCGGGATCTGCTTGGAGCTAACTATGGCTACACCTTC. The full variable domain, its missing parts supplied by reference TRBV7-2 and TRBJ1-2, is GAGVSQSPSNKVTEKGKDVELRCDPISGHTALYWYRQSLGQGLEFLIYFQGNSAPDKSGLPSDRFSAERTGGSVSTLTIQRTQQEDSAVYLCASSPPSRDLLGANYGYTFGSGTRLTVV.

The chain combines TRBV7-9 with TRBJ1-4; D not resolved. The CDR3 is 14 residues long. Trimming took off 5 bases at V and 8 bases at J, with 15 bases between the two ends. Looked up from germline, CDR1 is SEHNR and CDR2 is FQNEAQ (reference sequence). CDR3 sequence reads: CASSPAGVREKLFF. The CDR3 DNA follows: TGTGCCAGCAGCCCCGCTGGTGTGAGGGAAAAACTGTTTTTT.

This clone has more than one count but fewer than ten. This rearrangement joins TRBV4-2 to TRBJ2-7; D may be TRBD1 (5 bases). CDR1 and CDR2 (germline): LGHNA, YNFKEQ. V gave up 4 bases and J gave up 0 bases, with 13 bases separating them. This CDR3 has 15 amino acids. The CDR3 spells CASSPLGRSSYEQYF. CDR3 DNA: TGTGCCAGCAGCCCCCTGGGGCGGAGCTCCTACGAGCAGTACTTC.